This T cell receptor (beta chain) originates from a study of OX40 agonist ivuxolimab in advanced cancers. This clone was detected only a few times. CDR1 and CDR2 from the germline V gene are SGHRS and YFSETQ. CDR3 length equals 14 residues. Trimming shortened V by 0 bases and J by 4 bases, and 7 bases separated the two germline ends. Generated by immunoSEQ multiplex PCR, the TCRdb table keeps only in-frame clones and is missing some. The table shows 55,000 to 70,000 clones, with around 83% occurring only once. The sequences come from CD4+ or CD8+ T cells sorted from blood, collected in a trial of the OX40 agonist ivuxolimab. The chain couples TRBV5-1 to TRBJ2-2; D is perhaps TRBD2 (5 bases). The TCR comes from an adult with an advanced solid tumor such as melanoma, head and neck, liver or kidney cancer. The CDR3, as DNA: TGCGCCAGCAGCTTGGGTCTAGCCACCGGGGAGCTGTTTTTT. It codes for CASSLGLATGELFF.